One and the same sample provided the 17 T cell receptor beta chains below, sequenced in a study of cytomegalovirus exposure and HLA in healthy donors. Both 60 Vbeta primers and 13 Jbeta primers went into the PCR. TCRdb's copy holds only in-frame clones and misses some; the assay was immunoSEQ multiplex PCR. Of around 200,000 clones listed, around 80% are singletons. The material sequenced was PBMCs. Receptor source: a woman aged 60-75 years in good health and CMV-seropositive.

This clone was recorded only once. The CDR3 bases are TGTGCCAGCCAACCGGAGTATAGCAATCAGCCCCAGCATTTT. This encodes CASQPEYSNQPQHF. The rearrangement links TRBV28 to TRBJ1-5; no reliable D call. CDR1 and CDR2 (germline): MDHEN, SYDVKM. V gave up 8 bases and J gave up 0 bases, with 11 bases separating them. The CDR3 has 14 amino acids.

The chain uses TRBV5-1 and TRBJ1-1; D gene ambiguous. This CDR3 is built from 14 residues. Trimming left V 4 bases short and J 3 bases short, with 13 bases between. Germline-derived CDR1 and CDR2 are SGHRS and YFSETQ. This chain's CDR3 is CASSLREVYTEAFF. Here the CDR3 DNA reads TGCGCCAGCAGCCTCCGGGAGGTCTACACTGAAGCTTTCTTT.

The chain carries TRBV28 and TRBJ2-3; TRBD2 matches 11 bases. The CDR3 has 16 residues. Germline CDR1 MDHEN, CDR2 SYDVKM. The chain's CDR3 is CATLAGGPSSTDTQYF. CDR3 nucleotide sequence: TGTGCTACCCTAGCGGGGGGCCCTTCTAGCACAGATACGCAGTATTTT.

The chain couples TRBV18 to TRBJ1-5; D is uncertain. The CDR3 extends over 14 amino acids. Trimming took off 0 bases at V and 0 bases at J, with 3 bases between the two ends. Germline values: CDR1 KGHSH, CDR2 LQKENI. The CDR3 DNA sequence: TGTGCCAGCTCACCACCGTATAGCAATCAGCCCCAGCATTTT. Translated: CASSPPYSNQPQHF. The whole variable domain, remainder taken from reference TRBV18 and TRBJ1-5, is NAGVMQNPRHLVRRRGQEARLRCSPMKGHSHVYWYRQLPEEGLKFMVYLQKENIIDESGMPKERFSAEFPKEGPSILRIQQVVRGDSAAYFCASSPPYSNQPQHFGDGTRLSIL.

V and J are TRBV28 and TRBJ1-3; D may be TRBD1 (5 bases). The germline V gene has CDR1 MDHEN and CDR2 SYDVKM. The length of the CDR3 is 13 residues. Trimming took off 6 bases at V and 6 bases at J, with 12 bases between the two ends. In nucleotides, the CDR3 is TGTGCCAGCAGCCAGGACACTGCAAACACCATATATTTT. Translation: CASSQDTANTIYF.

V and J are TRBV30 and TRBJ2-3; D might be TRBD1 (6 bases). CDR3 length: 14 amino acids. Looked up from germline, CDR1 is GTSNPN and CDR2 is SVGIG (reference sequence). The V end was cut by 2 bases, the J end by 0 bases, with 9 bases between. The CDR3 DNA reads as TGTGCCTGGAGTTGGGGGCCTAGCACAGATACGCAGTATTTT. Translation: CAWSWGPSTDTQYF. Looking up the rest from reference TRBV30 and TRBJ2-3 gives the full variable domain: SQTIHQWPATLVQPVGSPLSLECTVEGTSNPNLYWYRQAAGRGLQLLFYSVGIGQISSEVPQNLSASRPQDRQFILSSKKLLLSDSGFYLCAWSWGPSTDTQYFGPGTRLTVL.

This chain links TRBV7-2 with TRBJ1-5; D is uncertain. The V gene's germline CDR1 is SGHTA and CDR2 FQGNSA. The CDR3 contains 13 residues. The V gene lost 2 bases and the J gene lost 4 bases, with 6 bases spanning the gap. CDR3: CASSLSRNQPQHF. In DNA, the CDR3 is TGTGCCAGCAGCTTAAGTAGAAATCAGCCCCAGCATTTT.

The CDR3 is CASSQQGAGNLNTEAFF. In DNA, the CDR3 is TGTGCCAGCTCTCAACAGGGGGCCGGTAACTTGAACACTGAAGCTTTCTTT. The chain is built from TRBV27 and TRBJ1-1, with TRBD1 matching over 9 bases. Germline V gene data show CDR1 as MNHEY and CDR2 as SMNVEV (reference sequence). Trimming removed 8 bases from V and 0 bases from J; junction bases left unmatched: 13. The CDR3 runs 17 residues.

The gene calls are TRBV5-4 and TRBJ2-7, with unresolved D. The CDR3 is 14 amino acids. The V gene lost 1 base and the J gene lost 0 bases, with 8 bases spanning the gap. Germline CDR1 and CDR2: SGHNT and YYREEE (reference sequence). In nucleotides, the CDR3 is TGTGCCAGCAGCTTGTTCACAGCCTCCTACGAGCAGTACTTC. Its protein product is CASSLFTASYEQYF.

V is TRBV6-5 and J is TRBJ2-1; D is perhaps TRBD2 (5 bases). This CDR3 contains 15 residues. Germline V gives CDR1 MNHEY, CDR2 SVGAGI. V was shortened by 5 bases and J by 2 bases, with 13 bases between the two germline ends. The CDR3 spells CASSPSGTTYNEQFF. The DNA of the CDR3 is TGTGCCAGCAGTCCCAGCGGAACAACCTACAATGAGCAGTTCTTC.

This clone was counted only a few times. This CDR3 is CASSPQGSTNEKLFF. Written as DNA, the CDR3 is TGCGCCAGCAGCCCACAGGGGTCCACTAATGAAAAACTGTTTTTT. V usage is TRBV5-1 and J usage is TRBJ1-4, with 7 bases matching TRBD1. The V gene end was trimmed by 4 bases and the J gene end by 2 bases; junction bases not matched to a gene: 5. The CDR3 is 15 amino acids. Looked up from germline, CDR1 is SGHRS and CDR2 is YFSETQ.

The count of this clone is one. V gene TRBV28 combines with J gene TRBJ1-4, with D unclear. The germline V gene has CDR1 MDHEN and CDR2 SYDVKM. This CDR3 has 16 residues. V lost 3 bases and J 0 bases, leaving 11 bases between the germline ends. CDR3 residues: CASSFSRSSTNEKLFF. DNA of the CDR3: TGTGCCAGCAGTTTTTCTAGGTCATCAACTAATGAAAAACTGTTTTTT.

The chain joins TRBV5-8 to TRBJ2-6; a weak D match, TRBD1 (6 bases). Germline V CDR1 and CDR2: SGHTS, YDEGEE. V lost 0 bases to trimming and J lost 0 bases, with 10 bases between them. The CDR3 has 17 residues. The CDR3: CASSLEQGLSGANVLTF. DNA of the CDR3: TGTGCCAGCAGCTTGGAACAGGGCCTCTCTGGGGCCAACGTCCTGACTTTC.

J is TRBJ2-3 and V is TRBV21-1; the tabulated D call, TRBD2, remains unverified against the DNA. TRBV21-1 is reported as a pseudogene. CDR3 length: 19 residues. The CDR3 DNA reads TGTGCCAGCAGCAATCTACCGGGACTAGCGGGAGGAACTACAGATACGCAGTATTTT. Its protein product is CASSNLPGLAGGTTDTQYF.

This sequence joins TRBV9 and TRBJ2-2, with D unclear. The CDR3 is made up of 14 amino acids. Trimming pared 0 bases from V and 3 bases from J, leaving 6 bases between. Germline V lookup: CDR1 SGDLS, CDR2 YYNGEE. CDR3 bases: TGTGCCAGCAGCGTAGCGGCGGACACCGGGGAGCTGTTTTTT. As protein: CASSVAADTGELFF.

CDR3 nucleotide sequence: TGTGCCAGCACTGAGAGCTCCTACAATGAGCAGTTCTTC. Its protein product is CASTESSYNEQFF. The chain joins TRBV6-6 to TRBJ2-1; D unclear. CDR1 MNHNY and CDR2 SVGAGI come from the germline V gene (reference sequence). The ends were cut back, 7 bases at V and 0 bases at J, with 7 bases in the middle. The length of the CDR3 is 13 residues.

The chain's CDR3 is CASSSALQGNGNTEAFF. CDR3 nucleotide sequence: TGCGCCAGCAGCTCGGCTCTACAGGGGAACGGGAACACTGAAGCTTTCTTT. The chain combines TRBV5-1 with TRBJ1-1; TRBD1 matches 7 bases. V lost 3 bases, J lost 1 base, and 12 bases stayed unmatched. This CDR3 is built from 17 residues. Germline CDR1 SGHRS, CDR2 YFSETQ.